The source of this T cell receptor beta chain is a study of human T cells and chemical hapten exposure. Study background: Alopecia universalis, totalis or areata was present in patients who were mostly female. Study-wide results and limits: TCRs whose frequency exceeded 1 in 1000 remained the same following DPC sensitization.

The time point: patch test 2, 6 weeks after DPC sensitization. The treatment denotes: therapeutic diphenylcyclopropenone sensitization with weekly scalp DPC. Venepuncture was done earlier than the placement of each patch test. From whole blood left unfractionated, total RNA was extracted. The CDR3 totals 14 residues. Trimming removed 6 bases from V and 3 bases from J; junction bases left unmatched: 5. Germline values: CDR1 KGHSH, CDR2 LQKENI. A remark on this clonotype: Its antigen is currently unknown.

One entry per CDR3 protein, called by TCRdb with MiXCR from the RACE reads. The sample carries 85,000 to 95,000 distinct CDR3 sequences, roughly 11% recorded once. The sample in question was whole blood, obtained in connection with sensitization to the hapten diphenylcyclopropenone (DPC). J is TRBJ2-1 and V is TRBV18; TRBD2 matches 7 bases. The receptor was derived from a man aged 35-49 years with alopecia areata. Some clones in this sample may be carry-over from other donors' samples. The CDR3 coding sequence is TGTGCCAGCTCGATCCCGGGGGGCTACAATGAGCAGTTCTTC. Protein: CASSIPGGYNEQFF. The variable domain in full, completed from reference TRBV18 and TRBJ2-1, reads NAGVMQNPRHLVRRRGQEARLRCSPMKGHSHVYWYRQLPEEGLKFMVYLQKENIIDESGMPKERFSAEFPKEGPSILRIQQVVRGDSAAYFCASSIPGGYNEQFFGPGTRLTVL.